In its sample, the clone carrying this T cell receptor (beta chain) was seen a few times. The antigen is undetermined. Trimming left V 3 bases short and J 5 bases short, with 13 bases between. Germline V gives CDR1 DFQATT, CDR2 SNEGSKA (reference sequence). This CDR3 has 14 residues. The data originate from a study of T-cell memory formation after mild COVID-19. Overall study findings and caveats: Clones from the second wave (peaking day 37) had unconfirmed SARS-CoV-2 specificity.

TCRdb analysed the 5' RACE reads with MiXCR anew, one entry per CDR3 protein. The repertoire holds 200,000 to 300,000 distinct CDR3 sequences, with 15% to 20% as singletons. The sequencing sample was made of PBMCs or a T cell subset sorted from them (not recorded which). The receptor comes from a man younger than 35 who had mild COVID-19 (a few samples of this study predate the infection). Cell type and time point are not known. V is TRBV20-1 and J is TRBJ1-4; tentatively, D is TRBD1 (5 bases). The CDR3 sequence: CSASVWEGNEKLFF. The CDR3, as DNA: TGCAGTGCTAGTGTGTGGGAGGGGAATGAAAAACTGTTTTTT.